This T cell receptor (beta chain) was documented in a study of shared clonotypes between healthy human individuals. Clones were sequenced by immunoSEQ multiplex PCR, and TCRdb holds only the in-frame ones, with some missing. Of over a million clones in the sample, 70% to 80% were seen once. With 1 base clipped from V and 3 bases from J, the junction kept 3 bases outside the gene matches. Germline values: CDR1 LNHDA, CDR2 SQIVND (reference sequence). This CDR3 has 15 residues. The chain joins TRBV19 to TRBJ2-5; 9 bases map to TRBD1. The specimen was memory CD4+ T cells from PBMCs. The subset: CD45RA-negative fraction. The receptor's source is a man between 18 and 29 years old in good health. Some clones in this sample may be carry-over from other donors' samples. The CDR3 loop reads CASSIGDRDKETQYF. CDR3 sequence (DNA): TGTGCCAGTAGTATAGGGGACAGGGACAAAGAGACCCAGTACTTC. The full variable domain, in which reference TRBV19 and TRBJ2-5 provide the parts outside the CDR3, is DGGITQSPKYLFRKEGQNVTLSCEQNLNHDAMYWYRQDPGQGLRLIYYSQIVNDFQKGDIAEGYSVSREKKESFPLTVTSAQKNPTAFYLCASSIGDRDKETQYFGPGTRLLVL.